This T cell receptor beta chain was recovered during a study of shared clonotypes between healthy human individuals. At the level of the study: A donor's plate count was three for CD4 naive and three for CD4 memory; CD8 naive had two and CD8 memory one. Regarding the study as a whole: Naive subsets usually exceeded memory subsets in estimated richness. Sequencing depth was predicted to influence how clonotypes are shared among donors.

As concerns this clone: Its matching antigen is unknown.

The study ran the assay at deep level. TCRdb's copy holds only in-frame clones and misses some; the assay was immunoSEQ multiplex PCR. The sample has 90,000 to 120,000 clones, around 68% seen once. This CDR3 is built from 13 residues. The V gene's germline CDR1 is MNHNS and CDR2 SASEGT. With 3 bases removed from V and 3 bases from J, the gap between germline ends came to 8 bases. The sequence derives from a woman in her thirties in good health. The sequenced sample was memory CD8+ T cells sorted from blood. Subset meaning: CD45RO+ cells pooled with CCR7-negative TemRA cells. This chain links TRBV6-1 with TRBJ2-5; no clear D. The CDR3 region is CASSEQKEETQYF. CDR3 sequence (DNA): TGTGCCAGCAGTGAGCAGAAAGAAGAGACCCAGTACTTC.